One and the same sample provided the 12 T cell receptor beta chains below, sequenced in a study of blood T cell repertoires in COVID-19. Clones were sequenced by immunoSEQ multiplex PCR, and TCRdb holds only the in-frame ones, with some missing. Among 200,000 to 250,000 clones listed, about 80% were seen once. Sequencing was carried out using peripheral blood. These receptors all come from a woman at least 80 years old with acute or convalescent COVID-19.

This clone was found a few times. The gene calls are TRBV18 and TRBJ1-2; 7 bases are a match to TRBD1. Germline assignment: CDR1 KGHSH and CDR2 LQKENI. The CDR3 spans 15 residues. The V and J ends lost 3 bases and 3 bases, in that order; junction bases with no gene match: 7. DNA for the CDR3: TGTGCCAGCTCACCGAGGGGACAGATCCACTATGGCTACACCTTC. Its protein product is CASSPRGQIHYGYTF. The full variable domain, in which reference TRBV18 and TRBJ1-2 provide the parts outside the CDR3, is NAGVMQNPRHLVRRRGQEARLRCSPMKGHSHVYWYRQLPEEGLKFMVYLQKENIIDESGMPKERFSAEFPKEGPSILRIQQVVRGDSAAYFCASSPRGQIHYGYTFGSGTRLTVV.

This chain joins TRBV18 and TRBJ2-7, with 8 nucleotides matching TRBD2. This CDR3 has 15 amino acids. Germline V CDR1 and CDR2: KGHSH, LQKENI. V shed 1 base, J shed 5 bases, and the junction held 7 bases outside the gene matches. The CDR3 protein is CASSPQTGGPDEQYF. CDR3 DNA sequence: TGTGCCAGCTCACCACAGACGGGGGGGCCGGACGAGCAGTACTTC.

The count of this clone is one. The chain links TRBV12-5 to TRBJ2-6; possible D gene TRBD2, 5 bases. CDR3 length equals 14 residues. CDR1 is LGHNT, CDR2 FRNRAP, per germline. The V and J ends lost 6 bases and 4 bases respectively, with 10 bases between them. Written as DNA, the CDR3 is TGTGCTAGTGGAGAGGGATCCGGGGCCAACGTCCTGACTTTC. Translation: CASGEGSGANVLTF.

This clone was seen a few times. Other DNA sequences in the same sample also yield this CDR3. The rearrangement links TRBV9 to TRBJ1-1; D gene unclear. The germline V and J ends were trimmed by 2 bases and 4 bases, with 9 bases remaining between them. This CDR3 spans 13 amino acids. CDR1 SGDLS and CDR2 YYNGEE come from the germline V gene. CDR3 nucleotides: TGTGCCAGCAGCGTGGGGAGTTCCACTGAAGCTTTCTTT. It encodes CASSVGSSTEAFF.

The chain recombines TRBV27 with TRBJ1-5, with TRBD1 as a possible D gene (5 bases). Germline V gives CDR1 MNHEY, CDR2 SMNVEV (reference sequence). The CDR3 is 14 amino acids. The V end lost 7 bases, the J end lost 0 bases, and 10 bases lay between the germline ends. This chain's CDR3 is CASIGRASNQPQHF. In DNA form, the CDR3 reads TGTGCCAGCATTGGCAGGGCTAGCAATCAGCCCCAGCATTTT.

J is TRBJ1-2 and V is TRBV5-1; no reliable D call. Trimming removed 4 bases at V and 5 bases at J, with 15 bases between. Germline CDR1 reads SGHRS; CDR2 reads YFSETQ. There are 14 residues in the CDR3. CDR3 coding DNA: TGCGCCAGCAGCCCAACAGACCTGGCGTATGGCTACACCTTC. Protein product: CASSPTDLAYGYTF.

This sequence joins TRBV2 and TRBJ2-4; 8 nucleotides line up with TRBD1. The CDR3 spans 14 residues. V shed 3 bases, J shed 7 bases, and the junction held 5 bases outside the gene matches. Germline CDR1 and CDR2: SNHLY and FYNNEI. CDR3 sequence (DNA): TGTGCCAGCAGTGACAACAGGGGGAGGAACATTCAGTACTTC. Translation: CASSDNRGRNIQYF.

The DNA for the CDR3 is TGTGCCAGCAGCACCACACGGACAGTGAGACAAGAGACCCAGTACTTC. Translated: CASSTTRTVRQETQYF. The chain employs TRBV7-8 and TRBJ2-5; TRBD1 might be the D (6 bases). Deletions cut 5 bases from V and 2 bases from J, with 18 bases between. Looked up from germline, CDR1 is SGHVS and CDR2 is FQNEAQ. The CDR3 runs 16 residues.

In its sample, this clone was seen a few times. The J gene is TRBJ2-7, the V gene TRBV11-2, with D perhaps TRBD2 (6 bases). Per the germline V gene, CDR1 is SGHAT and CDR2 is FQNNGV. The CDR3 loop spans 13 amino acids. The V and J ends lost 4 bases and 3 bases respectively, with 10 bases between them. CDR3 nucleotide sequence: TGTGCCAGCAGCTCGGACTACTTCTACGAGCAGTACTTC. Its protein product is CASSSDYFYEQYF.

The genes are TRBV27 and TRBJ1-2; TRBD1 matches 7 bases. CDR3 length: 17 amino acids. The germline V gene encodes CDR1 MNHEY and CDR2 SMNVEV (reference sequence). V shed 0 bases, J shed 1 base, and the junction held 8 bases outside the gene matches. CDR3 in DNA: TGTGCCAGCAGTTTATCGAAGCGACAGGGAGATAACTATGGCTACACCTTC. Encoded protein: CASSLSKRQGDNYGYTF.

This clone was detected once. The chain combines TRBV27 with TRBJ2-2, with 12 bases aligning to TRBD1. V lost 3 bases and J lost 2; bases outside the gene matches: 7. CDR1 and CDR2 from the germline V gene are MNHEY and SMNVEV (reference sequence). The CDR3 is 18 residues long. CDR3 residues: CASSLFGTGGANTGELFF. Written as DNA, the CDR3 is TGTGCCAGCAGTTTGTTTGGGACAGGGGGCGCAAACACCGGGGAGCTGTTTTTT.

The J gene is TRBJ1-2, the V gene TRBV6-5, with D possibly being TRBD1 (5 bases). With 2 bases removed from V and 4 bases from J, the gap between germline ends came to 11 bases. The CDR3 runs 14 residues. Germline loops: CDR1 MNHEY, CDR2 SVGAGI. CDR3 DNA: TGTGCCAGCAGTTACCGGGGGGGGACCTATGGCTACACCTTC. It codes for CASSYRGGTYGYTF.